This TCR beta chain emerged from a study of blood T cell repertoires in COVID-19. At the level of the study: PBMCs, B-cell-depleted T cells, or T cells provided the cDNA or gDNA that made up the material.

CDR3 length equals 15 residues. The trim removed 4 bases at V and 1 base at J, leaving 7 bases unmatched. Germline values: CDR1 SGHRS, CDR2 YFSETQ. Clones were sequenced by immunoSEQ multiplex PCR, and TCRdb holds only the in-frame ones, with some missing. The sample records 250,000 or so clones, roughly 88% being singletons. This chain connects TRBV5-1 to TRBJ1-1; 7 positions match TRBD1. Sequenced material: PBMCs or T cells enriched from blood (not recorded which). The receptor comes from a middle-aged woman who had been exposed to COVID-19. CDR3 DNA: TGCGCCAGCAGCATGACAGGGCGCCAGAACACTGAAGCTTTCTTT. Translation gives CASSMTGRQNTEAFF.